The present entry profiles one T cell receptor (beta chain) with its context. Its antigen is currently not known. A junction boundary mismatches the germline segment, possibly from a read error. The data originate from a study of early T cells in non-severe SARS-CoV-2 infection (dated by TCRdb to about 2021). With respect to the entire study: TCR sequencing used bulk RNA from unsorted whole blood, so alpha and beta chains could not be paired.

From a lookup of the germline V gene (reference sequence), CDR1 and CDR2 are DFQATT and SNEGSKA. There are 9 amino acids in the CDR3, from cysteine to phenylalanine inclusive. The kept DNA is CDR3 alone, 27 bases in frame from the first base. Libraries were prepared through 5' RACE. Sequencing used a NextSeq 500. Unique molecular identifiers were attached to individual cDNA molecules in the TCR library protocol so that sequencing error and PCR bias could be corrected. Sequencing covered both TCR alpha and beta chains, and within each sample the abundances of alpha and beta sequences were tightly co-correlated. On the authors' methods: Decombinator V4 was used to annotate the V gene, J gene and CDR3 of the TCR sequences. TCRs were defined as expanded if a significant change between any two time points was detected under a Poisson model with p below 0.0001. TCR abundances were normalised to the total number of TCRs sequenced per sample and expressed as counts per million. MAIT TCRs were defined by TRAV1-2 paired with TRAJ12, TRAJ20 or TRAJ33, and iNKT TCRs by TRAV10 paired with TRAJ18. VDJdb, accessed on 1 November 2021, was searched for TCRs annotated for CMV, EBV and SARS-CoV-2, and TCRs annotated for more than one antigen were excluded. TCRdb cleaned the public reads at Q25 with fastp, built clones with MiXCR and kept in-frame beta chains. When rows share a CDR3 protein, they turn into one entry using the most common DNA and genes. It is TCRdb's table, rather than the study itself, that gives the V and J calls and clone size. This sample comprises tens of thousands of distinct CDR3 sequences, 5.5% to 7.5% of them detected only once. The top ten clonotypes cover less than 9.5% of the sample.

A case-control design nested within a healthcare worker cohort in London, UK, was used, with weekly nasopharyngeal swab PCR tests and blood sampling performed. Healthcare workers were recruited during the week of the UK lockdown, between 23 and 31 March 2020, and followed weekly for up to about 16 weeks. Here is what the overall study found, with its caveats: VDJdb matching was skewed toward anti-spike CD8 responses and likely underestimated virus-specific expansions, missing private and CD4 specificities.

The chain was built from TRBV20-1 and TRBJ2-1, with the D gene not clear enough to name. The origin of this receptor is an adult who was a healthcare worker with PCR-confirmed SARS-CoV-2 infection or an uninfected control (not recorded which). Source material: whole blood. The CDR3 reads as follows: CSASAELFF. The bases are TGCAGTGCTAGCGCTGAGCTGTTCTTC.